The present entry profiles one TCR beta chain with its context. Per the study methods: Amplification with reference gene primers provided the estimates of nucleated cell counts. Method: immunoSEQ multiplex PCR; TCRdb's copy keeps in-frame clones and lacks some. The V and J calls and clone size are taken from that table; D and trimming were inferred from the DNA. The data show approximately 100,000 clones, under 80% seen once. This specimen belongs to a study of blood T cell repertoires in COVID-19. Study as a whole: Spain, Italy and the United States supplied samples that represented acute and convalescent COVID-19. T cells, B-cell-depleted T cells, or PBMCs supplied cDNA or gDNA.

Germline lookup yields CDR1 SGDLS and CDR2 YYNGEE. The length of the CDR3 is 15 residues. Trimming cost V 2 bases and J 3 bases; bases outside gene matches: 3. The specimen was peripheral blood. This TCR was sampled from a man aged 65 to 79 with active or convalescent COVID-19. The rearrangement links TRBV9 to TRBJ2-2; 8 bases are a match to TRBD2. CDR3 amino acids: CASSVSGDYTGELFF. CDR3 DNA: TGTGCCAGCAGCGTTAGCGGGGATTACACCGGGGAGCTGTTTTTT.